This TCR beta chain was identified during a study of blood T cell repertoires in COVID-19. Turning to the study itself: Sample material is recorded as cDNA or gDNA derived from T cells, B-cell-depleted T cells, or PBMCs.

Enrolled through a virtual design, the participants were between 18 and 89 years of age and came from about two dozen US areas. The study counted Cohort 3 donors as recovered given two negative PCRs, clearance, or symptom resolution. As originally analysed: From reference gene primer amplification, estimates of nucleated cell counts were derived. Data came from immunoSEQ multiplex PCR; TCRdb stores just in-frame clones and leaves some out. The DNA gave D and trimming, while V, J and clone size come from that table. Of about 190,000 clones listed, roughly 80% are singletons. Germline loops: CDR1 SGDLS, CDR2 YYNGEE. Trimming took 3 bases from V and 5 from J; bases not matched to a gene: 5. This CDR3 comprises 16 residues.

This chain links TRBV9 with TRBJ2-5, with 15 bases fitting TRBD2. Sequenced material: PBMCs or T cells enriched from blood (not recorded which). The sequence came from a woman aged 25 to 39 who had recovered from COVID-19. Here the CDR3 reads CASSEGLAGGRETQYF. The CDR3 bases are TGTGCCAGCAGCGAGGGACTAGCGGGGGGAAGGGAGACCCAGTACTTC.